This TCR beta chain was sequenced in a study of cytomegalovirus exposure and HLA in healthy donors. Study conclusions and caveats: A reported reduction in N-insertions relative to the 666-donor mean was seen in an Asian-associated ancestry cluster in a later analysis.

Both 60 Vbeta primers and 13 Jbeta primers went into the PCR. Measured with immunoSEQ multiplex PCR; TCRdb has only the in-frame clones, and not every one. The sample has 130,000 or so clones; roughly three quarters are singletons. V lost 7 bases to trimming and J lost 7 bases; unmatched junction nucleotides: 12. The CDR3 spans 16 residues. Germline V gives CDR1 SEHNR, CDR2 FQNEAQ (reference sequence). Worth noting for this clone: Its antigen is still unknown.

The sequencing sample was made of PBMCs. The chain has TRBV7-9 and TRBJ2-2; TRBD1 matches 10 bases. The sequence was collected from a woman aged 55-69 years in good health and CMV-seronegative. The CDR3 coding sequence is TGTGCCAGCATCCCGGCCGTGACAGGGGGCTTCGGGGAGCTGTTTTTT. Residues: CASIPAVTGGFGELFF.